Reported below is one T cell receptor beta chain. This specimen comes from a study of OX40 agonist ivuxolimab in advanced cancers. Study-level information: Patients with prior anti-PD-1, anti-PD-L1 or anti-CTLA-4 therapy were eligible; less than 50% had some.

Sequencing used immunoSEQ multiplex PCR; TCRdb keeps in-frame clones, though not all of them. The table records tens of thousands of clones, roughly nine tenths of them present only once. CDR3 length: 15 residues. The V gene end was trimmed by 3 bases and the J gene end by 2 bases; junction bases not matched to a gene: 5. Germline V lookup: CDR1 GTSNPN, CDR2 SVGIG (reference sequence). The receptor was isolated from an adult with an advanced solid tumor such as melanoma, head and neck, liver or kidney cancer. This chain links TRBV30 with TRBJ2-3; 10 bases align to TRBD2. Sequencing used CD4+ or CD8+ T cells sorted from blood, obtained in a trial of the OX40 agonist ivuxolimab. CDR3 in DNA: TGTGCCTGGAGAGCAACTAGCGGGAACACAGATACGCAGTATTTT. It translates to CAWRATSGNTDTQYF.